One sample yielded the 17 T cell receptor beta chains listed below, sequenced in a study of OX40 agonist ivuxolimab in advanced cancers. Method: immunoSEQ multiplex PCR; TCRdb's copy keeps in-frame clones and lacks some. The table has 55,000 to 70,000 clones, around four fifths seen once. The sequences come from CD4+ or CD8+ T cells sorted from blood, collected in a trial of the OX40 agonist ivuxolimab. The origin of the receptors is an adult with an advanced solid tumor such as melanoma, head and neck, liver or kidney cancer.

The CDR3 nucleotides read TGTGCCAGCAGCTTAACGTCCGGGGAGCTGTTTTTT. Residues: CASSLTSGELFF. This chain uses TRBV7-8 with TRBJ2-2; unclear D gene. V shed 2 bases and J shed 6 bases, with 4 bases lying between them. The CDR3 spans 12 residues. In germline, CDR1 is SGHVS, CDR2 FQNEAQ.

DNA for the CDR3: TGTGCCAGCAGTTATAGGGTCGACTTCGACTCCTATGGCTACACCTTC. It specifies CASSYRVDFDSYGYTF. This chain joins TRBV5-4 and TRBJ1-2; D ambiguous. V shed 5 bases and J shed 4 bases, with 21 bases lying between them. Germline V gene lookup returns CDR1 SGHNT and CDR2 YYREEE (reference sequence). CDR3 length: 16 amino acids.

V usage is TRBV5-1 and J usage is TRBJ2-5, with a possible D match to TRBD2 (6 bases). V lost 4 bases to trimming and J lost 4 bases, with 11 bases between them. CDR1 is SGHRS and CDR2 is YFSETQ in the germline V gene. The CDR3 covers 13 residues. Here the CDR3 reads CASSGGSRETQYF. CDR3 sequence (DNA): TGCGCCAGCAGCGGGGGGTCCCGAGAGACCCAGTACTTC.

This clone appeared once. The chain has TRBV19 and TRBJ2-1; D is ambiguous. CDR3 size: 13 residues. V lost 5 bases, J lost 3 bases, and 8 bases lay in between. Germline V lookup: CDR1 LNHDA, CDR2 SQIVND (reference sequence). In DNA form, the CDR3 reads TGTGCCAGTAGTCGATCCCTCTACAATGAGCAGTTCTTC. Translating gives CASSRSLYNEQFF.

The V gene is TRBV7-9, the J gene TRBJ2-7; D may be TRBD2 (6 bases). The germline CDR1 and CDR2 sequences are SEHNR and FQNEAQ (reference sequence). The CDR3 sequence is 14 residues long. The V end lost 3 bases, the J end lost 0 bases, and 9 bases lay between the germline ends. The CDR3: CASSLSGSSYEQYF. CDR3 sequence (DNA): TGTGCCAGCAGCTTGTCCGGGAGCTCCTACGAGCAGTACTTC.

The gene calls are TRBV19 and TRBJ2-3; 7 bases match TRBD2. Germline V gene sequence: CDR1 LNHDA, CDR2 SQIVND (reference sequence). J was trimmed by 3 bases and V by 0 bases; bases with no gene match: 6. CDR3 length: 16 residues. The CDR3 sequence is CASSIDSGGGTDTQYF. CDR3 bases: TGTGCCAGTAGTATAGATTCGGGAGGTGGGACAGATACGCAGTATTTT. Filled out from reference TRBV19 and TRBJ2-3, the complete variable domain reads DGGITQSPKYLFRKEGQNVTLSCEQNLNHDAMYWYRQDPGQGLRLIYYSQIVNDFQKGDIAEGYSVSREKKESFPLTVTSAQKNPTAFYLCASSIDSGGGTDTQYFGPGTRLTVL.

The chain combines TRBV28 with TRBJ2-2, with D unresolved. The germline CDR1 and CDR2 sequences are MDHEN and SYDVKM. Trimming shortened V by 8 bases and J by 5 bases, and 9 bases separated the two germline ends. The CDR3 has 12 residues. The CDR3, as DNA: TGTGCCAGCCGCTTGGGGACCGGGGAGCTGTTTTTT. Its translation: CASRLGTGELFF.

The chain joins TRBV4-1 to TRBJ2-1; 8 bases match TRBD2. The CDR3 consists of 16 residues. V trimming: 4 bases; J trimming: 0 bases; junction bases outside the gene matches: 5. Germline V lookup: CDR1 MGHRA, CDR2 YSYEKL. Here the CDR3 DNA reads TGCGCCAGCAGCCGAAGCGGGGGAAGCTCCTACAATGAGCAGTTCTTC. Translation: CASSRSGGSSYNEQFF.

The J gene is TRBJ2-4, the V gene TRBV7-2, with TRBD1 matching 8 bases. CDR1 is SGHTA and CDR2 is FQGNSA in the germline V gene. Trimming cost V 1 base and J 7 bases; bases outside gene matches: 6. The CDR3 totals 15 residues. The CDR3 coding sequence is TGTGCCAGCAGCTTAGGGACAGGGAATTTGAACATTCAGTACTTC. This codes for CASSLGTGNLNIQYF.

Concerning this clone itself: The sample has other DNA sequences that encode this CDR3 too. V and J are TRBV9 and TRBJ2-7; 7 bases align to TRBD2. CDR1 is SGDLS, CDR2 YYNGEE, per germline. The length of the CDR3 is 15 residues. The V and J ends lost 0 bases and 2 bases, in that order; junction bases with no gene match: 5. CDR3 amino acids: CASSVGGGRAYEQYF. The CDR3 DNA sequence: TGTGCCAGCAGCGTAGGGGGTGGGAGGGCCTACGAGCAGTACTTC.

This clone came up a few times. DNA of the CDR3: TGCGCCAGCAGCCAAGGGGTGCTTGGGGGGTACGAGCAGTACTTC. Its protein product is CASSQGVLGGYEQYF. The chain couples TRBV4-3 to TRBJ2-7, with D perhaps TRBD2 (6 bases). Germline CDR1 and CDR2: LGHNA and YSLEER. The CDR3 loop spans 15 amino acids. Trimming stripped 1 base from V and 4 bases from J, with 14 bases between.

This chain joins TRBV7-8 and TRBJ2-7, with D maybe TRBD2 (5 bases). Trimming pared 4 bases from V and 2 bases from J, leaving 15 bases between. This CDR3 comprises 15 residues. Germline-derived CDR1 and CDR2 are SGHVS and FQNEAQ. The CDR3 loop reads CASSSLEGFTYEQYF. DNA for the CDR3: TGTGCCAGCAGCTCCTTAGAGGGATTCACCTACGAGCAGTACTTC. Full variable domain (missing parts from reference TRBV7-8 and TRBJ2-7): GAGVSQSPRYKVAKRGQDVALRCDPISGHVSLFWYQQALGQGPEFLTYFQNEAQLDKSGLPSDRFFAERPEGSVSTLKIQRTQQEDSAVYLCASSSLEGFTYEQYFGPGTRLTVT.

In its sample, this clone was seen a few times. The V gene is TRBV28, the J gene TRBJ1-3; D not certain. The CDR3 sequence is 14 residues long. V lost 2 bases and J 3 bases, leaving 8 bases between the germline ends. Germline V gene sequence: CDR1 MDHEN, CDR2 SYDVKM. This CDR3 reads CASSLGGLGNTIYF. Here the CDR3 DNA reads TGTGCCAGCAGTTTAGGAGGGCTTGGAAACACCATATATTTT.

The V call is TRBV27, the J call TRBJ2-7; 9 nucleotides match TRBD2. With 3 bases clipped from V and 5 bases from J, the junction kept 8 bases outside the gene matches. There are 15 residues in the CDR3. The V gene's germline CDR1 is MNHEY and CDR2 SMNVEV (reference sequence). The CDR3 nucleotides read TGTGCCAGCAGTTTGGGGCTAGCGGGAAGGCACGAGCAGTACTTC. It encodes CASSLGLAGRHEQYF.

The chain combines TRBV11-2 with TRBJ2-7; the match to TRBD1 covers 7 bases. CDR1 SGHAT and CDR2 FQNNGV come from the germline V gene. V trimming: 1 base; J trimming: 3 bases; junction bases outside the gene matches: 9. This CDR3 has 16 residues. CDR3 amino acids: CASSLADDRVIYEQYF. CDR3 coding DNA: TGTGCCAGCAGCTTAGCCGATGACAGGGTTATCTACGAGCAGTACTTC.

The rearrangement uses TRBV5-3 and TRBJ2-1; weak D call: TRBD2 (6 bases). TRBV5-3 carries the ORF label, with uncertain function. V lost 4 bases, J lost 0 bases, and 14 bases lay in between. The CDR3 contains 16 residues. CDR3 region: CARSMGPRGSYNEQFF. CDR3 sequence (DNA): TGTGCCAGAAGCATGGGGCCGCGGGGCTCCTACAATGAGCAGTTCTTC.

The V and J genes are TRBV7-2 and TRBJ2-7; D tentatively fits TRBD1 or TRBD2 (5 bases each). The CDR3 has 14 residues. CDR1 is SGHTA, CDR2 FQGNSA, per germline. Deletions cut 3 bases from V and 2 bases from J, with 11 bases between. This chain's CDR3 is CASSLGVQAYEQYF. CDR3 bases: TGTGCCAGCAGCTTGGGGGTTCAAGCCTACGAGCAGTACTTC.